This TCR beta chain was profiled in a study of beta chain features in type 1 diabetes. At the level of the study: Sorted cells from all samples, numbering about 99,000,000, were examined. General study points: PCR, the amplification step, might favor shorter templates, equally in patients and controls.

cDNA synthesis used the whole RNA isolate, giving expressed TCRB sequences. Clones were read by immunoSEQ multiplex PCR, and TCRdb kept only the in-frame ones, dropping some. The table records 450,000 to 600,000 clones, 30% of them present only once. This clone was seen a handful of times. Its matching antigen is unknown. Central memory, naive, regulatory and stem cell-like memory CD4+ cells were sorted by CD45RO/CCR7/CD25/CD127/CD95/CD27. This CDR3 contains 15 residues. CDR1 is SGHRS, CDR2 YFSETQ, per germline. Trimming removed 4 bases at V and 6 bases at J, with 20 bases between. This TCR came from a man in his late teens or twenties in good health. Material: naive CD4+ T cells from blood. The V gene is TRBV5-1, the J gene TRBJ2-7, with D uncertain. CDR3 residues: CASSLLGWGMSEQYF. In DNA, the CDR3 is TGCGCCAGCAGCCTCCTCGGATGGGGTATGAGCGAGCAGTACTTC.